The subject of this entry is one T cell receptor (beta chain). The antigen is unknown. Repertoires were generated with immunoSEQ multiplex PCR, while TCRdb's copy carries only in-frame clones and drops some. The sample carries about 85,000 clones, approximately 88% recorded once. The data are from a study of T cell responses to AZD1222 COVID-19 vaccine. Study-wide results and caveats: Researchers took repertoire samples only after the peak T cell response had come. The donors showed a predominance of white British ancestry and of females, with possible underestimation of clonal diversity. Only six or seven AZD1222 recipients were seropositive at baseline. Targeting of unmutated variant regions was reportedly seen in nearly half of spike-specific TCRs.

Germline loops: CDR1 MNHEY, CDR2 SVGAGI. V lost 2 bases to trimming and J lost 11 bases, with 15 bases between them. The length of the CDR3 is 13 residues. This receptor was identified in an adult in good health. The material was peripheral blood, obtained on day 0 of AZD1222 vaccination. V gene TRBV6-5 combines with J gene TRBJ1-1; D is perhaps TRBD1 (5 bases). CDR3: CASSYVAGLHAFF. CDR3 nucleotides: TGTGCCAGCAGTTACGTGGCAGGGCTCCATGCTTTCTTT.